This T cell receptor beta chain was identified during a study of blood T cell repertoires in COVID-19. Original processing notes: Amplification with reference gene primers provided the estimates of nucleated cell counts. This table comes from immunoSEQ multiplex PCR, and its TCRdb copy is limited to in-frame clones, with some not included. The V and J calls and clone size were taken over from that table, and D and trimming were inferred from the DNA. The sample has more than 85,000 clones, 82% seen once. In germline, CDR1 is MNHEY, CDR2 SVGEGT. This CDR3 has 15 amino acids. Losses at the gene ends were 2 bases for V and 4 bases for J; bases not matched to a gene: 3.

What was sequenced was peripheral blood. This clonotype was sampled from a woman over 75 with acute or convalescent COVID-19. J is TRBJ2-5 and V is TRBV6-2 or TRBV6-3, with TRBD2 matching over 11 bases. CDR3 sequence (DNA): TGTGCCAGCAGTTACCGGCTAGCGGGGGGAGAGACCCAGTACTTC. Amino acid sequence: CASSYRLAGGETQYF.